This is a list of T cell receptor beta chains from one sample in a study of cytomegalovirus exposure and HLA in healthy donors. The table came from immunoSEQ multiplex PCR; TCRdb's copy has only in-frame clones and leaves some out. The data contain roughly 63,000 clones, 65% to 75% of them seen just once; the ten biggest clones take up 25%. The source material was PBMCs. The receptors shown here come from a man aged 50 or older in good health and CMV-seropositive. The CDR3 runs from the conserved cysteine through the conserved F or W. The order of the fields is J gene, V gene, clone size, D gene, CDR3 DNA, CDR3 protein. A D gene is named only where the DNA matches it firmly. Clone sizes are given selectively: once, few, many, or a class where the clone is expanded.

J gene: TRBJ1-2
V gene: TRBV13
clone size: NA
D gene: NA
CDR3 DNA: TGTGCCAGCAGCTTAGGCGCGAAAGCTAACTATGGCTACACCTTC
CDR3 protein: CASSLGAKANYGYTF

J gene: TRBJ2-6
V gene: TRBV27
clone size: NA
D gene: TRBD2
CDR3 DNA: TGTGCCAGCAGTGAATGGACTAGCGCTGGGGCCAACGTCCTGACTTTC
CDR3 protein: CASSEWTSAGANVLTF

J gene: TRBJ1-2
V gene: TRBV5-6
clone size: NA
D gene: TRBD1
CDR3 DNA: TGTGCCAGCAGCTTGCGGACAGGGGGCTATGGCTACACCTTC
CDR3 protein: CASSLRTGGYGYTF

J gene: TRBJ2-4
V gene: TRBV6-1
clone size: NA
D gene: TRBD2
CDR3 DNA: TGTGCCAGCAGGGAGGCGCCTAGCGGGAGGAACATTCAGTACTTC
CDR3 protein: CASREAPSGRNIQYF

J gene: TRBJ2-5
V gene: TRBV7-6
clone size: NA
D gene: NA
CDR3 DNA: TGTGCCAGCAGCTCACGCCGGAGTCCGACCCCAGAGACCCAGTACTTC
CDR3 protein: CASSSRRSPTPETQYF

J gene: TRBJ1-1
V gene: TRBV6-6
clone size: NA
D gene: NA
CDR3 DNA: TGTGCCAGCAGTTACTCGGAGGGACTGAGCACTGAAGCTTTCTTT
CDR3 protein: CASSYSEGLSTEAFF

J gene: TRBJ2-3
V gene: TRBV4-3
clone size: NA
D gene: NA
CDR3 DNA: TGCGCCAGCAGTCGTACGGCAGATACGCAGTATTTT
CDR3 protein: CASSRTADTQYF

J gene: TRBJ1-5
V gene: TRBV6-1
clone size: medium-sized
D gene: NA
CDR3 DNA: TGTGCCAGCAGTGAACAGGTGGAAGGCAATCAGCCCCAGCATTTT
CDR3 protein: CASSEQVEGNQPQHF

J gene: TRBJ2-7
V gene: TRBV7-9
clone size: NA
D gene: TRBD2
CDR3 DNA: TGTGCCAGCAGCTTAGGGACTAGCGGGAGCCACGAGCAGTACTTC
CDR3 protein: CASSLGTSGSHEQYF

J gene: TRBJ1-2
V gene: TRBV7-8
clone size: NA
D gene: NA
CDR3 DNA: TGTGCCAGCAGCTTAGCAAGCACGTACTATGGCTACACCTTC
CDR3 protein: CASSLASTYYGYTF

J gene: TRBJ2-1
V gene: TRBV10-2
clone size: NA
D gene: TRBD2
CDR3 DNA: TGCGCCAGCAGACTAGCGGGGGATTACAATGAGCAGTTCTTC
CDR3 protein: CASRLAGDYNEQFF

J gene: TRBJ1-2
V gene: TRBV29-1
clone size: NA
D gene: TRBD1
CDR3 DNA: TGCAGCGTAGGGACAGGGGAGAACTATGGCTACACCTTC
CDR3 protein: CSVGTGENYGYTF

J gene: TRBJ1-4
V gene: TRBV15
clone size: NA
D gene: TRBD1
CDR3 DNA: TGTGCCACCAGCTCCGGACAGGGGGCAGGGAATGAAAAACTGTTTTTT
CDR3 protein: CATSSGQGAGNEKLFF

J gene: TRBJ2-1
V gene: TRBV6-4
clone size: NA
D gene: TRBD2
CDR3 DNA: TGTGCCAGCAGTGACCATACTAGCGGGAGCTACAATGAGCAGTTCTTC
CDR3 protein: CASSDHTSGSYNEQFF

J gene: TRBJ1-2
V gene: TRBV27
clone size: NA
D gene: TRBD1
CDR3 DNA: TGTGCCAGCAGTCCATCCTATACAGGGGGCGACGGCTACACCTTC
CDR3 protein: CASSPSYTGGDGYTF

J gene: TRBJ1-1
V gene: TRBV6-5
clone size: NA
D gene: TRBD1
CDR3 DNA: TGTGCCACCCGAGACAGGGGCACTGAAGCTTTCTTT
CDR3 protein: CATRDRGTEAFF

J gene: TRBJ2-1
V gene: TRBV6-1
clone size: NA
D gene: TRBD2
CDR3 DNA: TGTGCCAGCAGTGAAGCGAGGCGGGGGGGCCCGTTCTTC
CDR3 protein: CASSEARRGGPFF

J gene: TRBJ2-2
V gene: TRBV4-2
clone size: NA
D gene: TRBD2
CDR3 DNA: TGTGCCAGCAGCCAAGATTGGTCTAGCGGGGGGGCTTACGGGGAGCTGTTTTTT
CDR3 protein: CASSQDWSSGGAYGELFF

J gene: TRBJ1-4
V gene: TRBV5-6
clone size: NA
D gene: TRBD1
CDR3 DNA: TGTGCCAGCTCCGGGACAGGGGTTGAAAAACTGTTTTTT
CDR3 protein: CASSGTGVEKLFF

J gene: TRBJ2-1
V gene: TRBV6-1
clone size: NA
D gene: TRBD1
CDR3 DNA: TGTGCCAGCATCCCTGGGACAGGAAACTACAATGAGCAGTTCTTC
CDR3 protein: CASIPGTGNYNEQFF

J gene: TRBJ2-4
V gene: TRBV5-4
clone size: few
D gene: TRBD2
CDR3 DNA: TGTGCCAGCAGCGACACTAGCGGGAGGGCCTCGGCCAAAAACATTCAGTACTTC
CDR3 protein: CASSDTSGRASAKNIQYF

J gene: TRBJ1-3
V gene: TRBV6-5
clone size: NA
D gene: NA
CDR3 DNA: TGTGCCAGCAGGCAAAGCCTCTCTGGAAACACCATATATTTT
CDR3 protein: CASRQSLSGNTIYF

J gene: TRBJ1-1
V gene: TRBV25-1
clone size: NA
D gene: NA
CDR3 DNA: TGTGCCAGCAGTGTACAGGGTGGATTCACTGAAGCTTTCTTT
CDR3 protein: CASSVQGGFTEAFF

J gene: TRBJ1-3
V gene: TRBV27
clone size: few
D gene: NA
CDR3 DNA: TGTGCCAGCAGTTCTCTCTCCCCGGCTGGAAACACCATATATTTT
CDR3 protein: CASSSLSPAGNTIYF

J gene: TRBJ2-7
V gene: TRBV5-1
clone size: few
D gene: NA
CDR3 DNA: TGCGCCAGCAGGCCTCAGACAGTTGTCTACGAGCAGTACTTC
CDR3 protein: CASRPQTVVYEQYF

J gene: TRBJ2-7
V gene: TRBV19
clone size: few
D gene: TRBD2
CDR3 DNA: TGTGCCACCAGGACTAGCGGGAGTACCTACGAGCAGTACTTC
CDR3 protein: CATRTSGSTYEQYF

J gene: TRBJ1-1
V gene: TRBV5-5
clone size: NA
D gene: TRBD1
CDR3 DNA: TGTGCCAGCAGCTCCGGGACAGGAGTGGCCACTGAAGCTTTCTTT
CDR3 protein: CASSSGTGVATEAFF

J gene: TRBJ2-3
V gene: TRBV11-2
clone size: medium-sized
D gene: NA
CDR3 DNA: TGTGCCAGCAGCCCGACCTGGACGGACCCCAGGGCAGATACGCAGTATTTT
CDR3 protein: CASSPTWTDPRADTQYF

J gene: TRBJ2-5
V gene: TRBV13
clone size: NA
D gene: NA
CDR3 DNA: TGTGCCAGCAGGGGCCCGGGACACCTTCAAGAGACCCAGTACTTC
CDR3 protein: CASRGPGHLQETQYF

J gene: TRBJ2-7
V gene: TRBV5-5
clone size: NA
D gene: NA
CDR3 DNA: TGTGCCAGCAGCCGGAGCTCGGTAGACGGAGCCGAGCAGTACTTC
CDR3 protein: CASSRSSVDGAEQYF

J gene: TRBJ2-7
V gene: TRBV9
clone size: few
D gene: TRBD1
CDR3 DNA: TGTGCCAGCAGCGGTCAGGGACAGGGAGAGAACGAGCAGTACTTC
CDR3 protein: CASSGQGQGENEQYF